The 10 T cell receptor beta chains given below trace back to one sample, sequenced in a study. In TCRdb, the RT-PCR reads were re-called with MiXCR into one record per CDR3 protein. Of about 700,000 distinct CDR3 sequences listed, around 14% were seen once; the top ten hold 3.6%. Sequencing was carried out using memory CD4+ T cells from blood. These receptors were taken from a female donor in good health, serving as a healthy control.

This clonotype was seen more than once but under ten times. The chain employs TRBV4-1 and TRBJ1-5, with no clear D. CDR3 length: 14 residues. Germline assignment: CDR1 MGHRA and CDR2 YSYEKL. The V gene lost 0 bases and the J gene lost 2 bases, with 5 bases spanning the gap. The CDR3 nucleotides read TGCGCCAGCAGCCAAGAGTCAGGCAATCAGCCCCAGCATTTT. Amino acid sequence: CASSQESGNQPQHF.

This clonotype was counted ten times or more. The V and J genes are TRBV29-1 and TRBJ2-3, with 12 bases lining up with TRBD2. CDR3 size: 15 residues. Per germline, CDR1 SQVTM and CDR2 ANQGSEA. J was trimmed by 5 bases and V by 7 bases; bases with no gene match: 10. CDR3 sequence: CSAGRLAGAGDTQYF. The CDR3 nucleotides read TGCAGCGCCGGGAGACTAGCGGGAGCTGGAGATACGCAGTATTTT.

This clonotype was observed a handful of times. V and J are TRBV7-6 and TRBJ2-3, with D perhaps given as TRBD1 or TRBD2 (5 bases each). Germline loops: CDR1 SGHVS, CDR2 FNYEAQ. V lost 0 bases and J 5 bases, leaving 24 bases between the germline ends. This CDR3 comprises 19 residues. DNA for the CDR3: TGTGCCAGCAGCTTAGCCCCCGGTATGGGGGAGAGTTGGGGAGATACGCAGTATTTT. This codes for CASSLAPGMGESWGDTQYF.

At least ten counts were recorded for this clonotype. The chain carries TRBV4-2 and TRBJ1-6, with D unresolved. V was pared by 0 bases and J by 0 bases, with 6 bases between. CDR1 LGHNA and CDR2 YNFKEQ come from the germline V gene. CDR3 size: 16 residues. The DNA of the CDR3 is TGTGCCAGCAGCCAAGATGTGAGCTCCTATAATTCACCCCTCCACTTT. Its translation is CASSQDVSSYNSPLHF.

The V gene is TRBV12-3 or TRBV12-4, the J gene TRBJ2-7, with TRBD2 identical over 9 bases. J lost 0 bases, V lost 6 bases, and 6 bases had no gene match. The CDR3 totals 15 residues. CDR3: CASRRETSGSYEQYF. The CDR3 nucleotides are TGTGCCAGCAGGCGCGAGACTAGCGGCTCCTACGAGCAGTACTTC.

V usage is TRBV6-5 and J usage is TRBJ2-1, with 8 bases fitting TRBD2. The CDR3 has 15 amino acids. The germline gives CDR1 MNHEY, CDR2 SVGAGI. V trimming: 6 bases; J trimming: 4 bases; junction bases outside the gene matches: 8. CDR3 protein: CASRTQLAAYNEQFF. CDR3 nucleotide sequence: TGTGCCAGCAGAACCCAACTAGCGGCTTACAATGAGCAGTTCTTC.

Here the CDR3 DNA reads TGTGCCAGCAGCTCAACGGCCGGGGCGAATGAAAAACTGTTTTTT. Its translation is CASSSTAGANEKLFF. The V call is TRBV7-7, the J call TRBJ1-4, with D maybe TRBD1 (5 bases). The CDR3 sequence is 15 residues long. Germline V gene lookup returns CDR1 SSHAT and CDR2 FNYEAQ (reference sequence). V was cut by 4 bases and J by 5 bases, with 14 bases left in between.

This sequence joins TRBV20-1 and TRBJ2-3; possible D gene TRBD2, 6 bases. CDR1 is DFQATT and CDR2 is SNEGSKA in the germline V gene (reference sequence). The ends were cut back, 5 bases at V and 2 bases at J, with 11 bases in the middle. The CDR3 is made up of 13 amino acids. Written as DNA, the CDR3 is TGCAGTGCTGCCCGGGACTTCACAGATACGCAGTATTTT. The encoded protein is CSAARDFTDTQYF.

A few counts support this clonotype. The rearrangement links TRBV25-1 to TRBJ2-7, with TRBD1 as a possible D gene (5 bases). Germline loops: CDR1 MGHDK, CDR2 SYGVNS. V lost 3 bases and J lost 0, with 12 bases in between. The CDR3 is 15 amino acids. The CDR3 sequence is CASSDQGLSSYEQYF. CDR3 nucleotide sequence: TGTGCCAGCAGTGATCAGGGTTTGAGCTCCTACGAGCAGTACTTC.

This sequence joins TRBV20-1 and TRBJ1-1; 8 positions match TRBD1. V lost 6 bases, J lost 0 bases, and 6 bases stayed unmatched. The CDR3 totals 14 residues. CDR1 and CDR2 (germline): DFQATT, SNEGSKA (reference sequence). The DNA of the CDR3 is TGCAGTGCCCTGACAGGGGCCATGAACACTGAAGCTTTCTTT. Amino acids: CSALTGAMNTEAFF.